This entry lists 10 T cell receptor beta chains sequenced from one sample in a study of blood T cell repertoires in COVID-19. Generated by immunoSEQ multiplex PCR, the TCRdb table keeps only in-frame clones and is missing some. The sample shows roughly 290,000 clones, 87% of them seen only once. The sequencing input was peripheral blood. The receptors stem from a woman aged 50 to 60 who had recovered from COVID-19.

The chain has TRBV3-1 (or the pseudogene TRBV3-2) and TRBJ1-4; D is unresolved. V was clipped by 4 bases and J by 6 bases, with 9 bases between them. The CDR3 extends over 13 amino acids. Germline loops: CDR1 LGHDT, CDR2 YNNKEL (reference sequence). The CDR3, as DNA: TGTGCCAGCAGCCGTCGTAACTATGAAAAACTGTTTTTT. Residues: CASSRRNYEKLFF.

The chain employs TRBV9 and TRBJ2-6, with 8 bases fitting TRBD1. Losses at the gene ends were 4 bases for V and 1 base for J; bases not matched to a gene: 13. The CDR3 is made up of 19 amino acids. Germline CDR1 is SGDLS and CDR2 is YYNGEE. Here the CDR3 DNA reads TGTGCCAGCAGCAGAACCGGGACAGGCCGGGCTTCTGGGGCCAACGTCCTGACTTTC. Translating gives CASSRTGTGRASGANVLTF.

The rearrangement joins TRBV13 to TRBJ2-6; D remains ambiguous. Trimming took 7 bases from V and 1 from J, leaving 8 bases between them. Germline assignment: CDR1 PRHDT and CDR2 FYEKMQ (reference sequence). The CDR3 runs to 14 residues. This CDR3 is CASTEASGANVLTF. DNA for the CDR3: TGTGCCAGCACCGAAGCATCTGGGGCCAACGTCCTGACTTTC.

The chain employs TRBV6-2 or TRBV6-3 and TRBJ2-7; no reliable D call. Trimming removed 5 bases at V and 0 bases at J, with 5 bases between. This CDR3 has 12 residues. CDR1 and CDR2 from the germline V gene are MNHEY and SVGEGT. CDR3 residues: CASSGTSYEQYF. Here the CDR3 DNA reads TGTGCCAGCAGTGGCACCTCCTACGAGCAGTACTTC.

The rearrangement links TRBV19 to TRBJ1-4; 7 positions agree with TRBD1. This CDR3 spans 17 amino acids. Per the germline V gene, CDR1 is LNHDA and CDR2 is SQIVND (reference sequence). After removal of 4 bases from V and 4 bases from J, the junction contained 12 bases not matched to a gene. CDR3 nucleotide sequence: TGTGCCAGTAGTACAATCCCGGGACAGCCACGTAATGAAAAACTGTTTTTT. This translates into CASSTIPGQPRNEKLFF.

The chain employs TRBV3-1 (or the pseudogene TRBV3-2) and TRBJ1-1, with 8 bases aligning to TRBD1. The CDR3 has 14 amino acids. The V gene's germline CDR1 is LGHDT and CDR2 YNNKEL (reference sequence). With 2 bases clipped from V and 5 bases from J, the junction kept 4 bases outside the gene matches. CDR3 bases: TGTGCCAGCAGCCAACAGGGGGCGCAGACTGAAGCTTTCTTT. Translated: CASSQQGAQTEAFF.

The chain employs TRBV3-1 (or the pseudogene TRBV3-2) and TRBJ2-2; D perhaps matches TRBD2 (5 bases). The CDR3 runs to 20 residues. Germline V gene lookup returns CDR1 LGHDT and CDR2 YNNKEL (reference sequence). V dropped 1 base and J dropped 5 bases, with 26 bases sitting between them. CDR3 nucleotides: TGTGCCAGCAGCCAAGTGTCCTTGTTCCGGGGTACCGAACAGACCGGGGAGCTGTTTTTT. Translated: CASSQVSLFRGTEQTGELFF.

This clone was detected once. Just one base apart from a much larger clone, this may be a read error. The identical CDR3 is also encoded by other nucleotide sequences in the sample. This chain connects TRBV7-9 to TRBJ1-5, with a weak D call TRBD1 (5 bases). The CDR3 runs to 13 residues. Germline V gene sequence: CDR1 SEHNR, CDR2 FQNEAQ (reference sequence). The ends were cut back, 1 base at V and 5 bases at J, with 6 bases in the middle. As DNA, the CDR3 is TGTGCCAGCAGCTTAGGGGGGGATCAGCCCCAGCATTTT. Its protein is CASSLGGDQPQHF.

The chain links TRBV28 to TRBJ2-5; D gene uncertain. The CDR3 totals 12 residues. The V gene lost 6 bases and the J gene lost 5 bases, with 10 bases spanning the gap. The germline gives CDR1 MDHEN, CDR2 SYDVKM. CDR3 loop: CASRAGWETQYF. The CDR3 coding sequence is TGTGCCAGCAGGGCCGGGTGGGAGACCCAGTACTTC.

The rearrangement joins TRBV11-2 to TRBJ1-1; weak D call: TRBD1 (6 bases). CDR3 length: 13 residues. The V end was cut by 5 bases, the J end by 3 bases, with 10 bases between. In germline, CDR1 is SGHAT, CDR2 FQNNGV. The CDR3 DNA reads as TGTGCCAGCAGCCTCAACAGGGACACTGAAGCTTTCTTT. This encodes CASSLNRDTEAFF. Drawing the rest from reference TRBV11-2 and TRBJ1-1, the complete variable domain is EAGVAQSPRYKIIEKRQSVAFWCNPISGHATLYWYQQILGQGPKLLIQFQNNGVVDDSQLPKDRFSAERLKGVDSTLKIQPAKLEDSAVYLCASSLNRDTEAFFGQGTRLTVV.